These 2 T cell receptor beta chains originate from one sample sequenced in a study of blood T cell dynamics during melanoma immunotherapy. Profiled with immunoSEQ multiplex PCR; TCRdb holds only in-frame clones, not every one. Among approximately 7,000 clones listed, over 60% were seen once. Stated time point: pre-treatment baseline. The specimen comprised blood, sampled from a patient treated with checkpoint blockade. These receptors all stem from a human donor with melanoma.

The chain uses TRBV5-1 and TRBJ2-7; TRBD1 matches at 7 bases. The CDR3 extends over 14 amino acids. CDR1 and CDR2 from the germline V gene are SGHRS and YFSETQ. J lost 7 bases, V lost 2 bases, and 9 bases had no gene match. The CDR3 protein is CASSFQQGSGEQYF. Written as DNA, the CDR3 is TGCGCCAGCAGCTTCCAACAGGGGTCCGGTGAGCAGTACTTC.

The V call is TRBV4-1, the J call TRBJ1-1, with 7 bases that match TRBD1. The CDR3 runs 15 residues. Losses at the gene ends were 2 bases for V and 5 bases for J; bases not matched to a gene: 8. Germline CDR1 and CDR2: MGHRA and YSYEKL. In DNA form, the CDR3 reads TGCGCCAGCAGCCAAACAACAGGGGATGTGACTGAAGCTTTCTTT. This codes for CASSQTTGDVTEAFF.